This is a list of T cell receptor beta chains from one sample in a study of T cell changes during pregnancy in multiple sclerosis. Using immunoSEQ multiplex PCR, the repertoire was profiled, and TCRdb retains in-frame clones only, with some absent. The sample has 65,000 to 85,000 clones, about 93% seen once. Material: peripheral blood, obtained in the second trimester of pregnancy. These receptors were collected from a female donor in good health, enrolled as a control in a pregnancy study. Both conserved end residues are trimmed from each CDR3.

V gene	J gene	CDR3 protein
TRBV7-9	TRBJ1-4	AYRGTQREKLF
TRBV7-2	TRBJ2-5	ASSLEFAQETQY
TRBV9	TRBJ2-2	ASSLRGGVGSGELF
TRBV5-1	TRBJ2-7	ASSLAPIRDRLDEQY
TRBV2	TRBJ1-1	ASSRVDSWGTEAF
TRBV5-1	TRBJ2-7	ASSFTAGDSYEQY
TRBV19	TRBJ1-5	ASRHRDQPQH
TRBV5-1	TRBJ2-5	ASRTWRTSGTTRETQY
TRBV4-1	TRBJ2-4	ASSQVSAEFPHLAKNIQY
TRBV19	TRBJ1-4	ASRKVPGNEKLF
TRBV15	TRBJ2-3	ATSLGGTPTDTQY
TRBV5-4	TRBJ2-1	ASSDRTGNNEQF
TRBV27	TRBJ2-7	ASSLGLASSYEQY
TRBV5-6	TRBJ2-1	ASSASRYGLSSYNEQF
TRBV28	TRBJ2-7	ATTETGHEQY
TRBV7-2	TRBJ2-5	ASSFGGVETQY
TRBV21-1	TRBJ2-7	ASSEGVAGVDYYEQY
TRBV6-5	TRBJ2-3	ASLNGDTQY
TRBV27	TRBJ2-3	ASSQPGLASVGVDTQY
TRBV5-5	TRBJ2-2	ASREGQGVLDTGELF
TRBV6-6	TRBJ1-5	ASNVNLRSNQPQH
TRBV2	TRBJ2-3	ATTGASGSWTDTQY
TRBV11-2	TRBJ1-3	ASNPGSGNTIY
TRBV29-1	TRBJ1-4	SVGGQEGEKLF
TRBV5-4	TRBJ2-3	ASSLVPGTDTQY
TRBV6-5	TRBJ1-5	ASTRAGYRQPQH
TRBV27	TRBJ2-7	ASQRTGGYEQY
TRBV5-4	TRBJ1-2	ASSLGSYGYT
TRBV19	TRBJ1-5	ATTRGLNNQPQH
TRBV4-1	TRBJ2-2	ASSQEWPVRSNSAGELF
TRBV4-1	TRBJ1-3	ASSLDRGSGNTIY
TRBV7-2	TRBJ1-1	ASSLAGGFEAF
TRBV27	TRBJ2-7	ASSFRDSLY
TRBV5-1	TRBJ2-1	ASSSQVPGLASSYNEQF
TRBV5-1	TRBJ2-7	ASSPGLAGVEQY
TRBV19	TRBJ1-1	ASRETGYNTEAF
TRBV18	TRBJ2-1	ASSPWTSGLSSYNEQF
TRBV5-4	TRBJ2-7	ASSADREPYEQY
TRBV28	TRBJ1-4	ASSPAPSRVIGEKLF
TRBV5-6	TRBJ2-1	ASSSDSGRSSYNEQF
TRBV2	TRBJ1-1	ASSEAGRGAF
TRBV28	TRBJ2-5	ASSLLAGGMYQETQY
TRBV27	TRBJ2-7	ASSFGQGPPYEQY
TRBV4-2	TRBJ2-5	ASSQGTSGTETQY
TRBV6-1	TRBJ1-1	ASSLRTGWPEAF
TRBV5-6	TRBJ1-5	ASSFRMQGGQPQH
TRBV28	TRBJ2-7	ASSGRGGRVNEQY
TRBV2	TRBJ1-1	ASREANTEAF
TRBV11-3	TRBJ2-1	ASSFGLAGSYNEQF
TRBV5-6	TRBJ2-1	ASRNLRQGSASYNEQF
TRBV9	TRBJ2-1	ASSVDMYNEQF
TRBV9	TRBJ2-3	ASSVKGARIIDTQY
TRBV29-1	TRBJ2-3	SVGDADTQY
TRBV18	TRBJ1-3	ASSPRDSGNTIY
TRBV7-9	TRBJ2-1	ASSSGTDNEQF